The rows below give T cell receptor beta chains drawn from one sample of a study of T cell repertoires in ileal Crohn's disease. The method was immunoSEQ multiplex PCR; TCRdb's version includes in-frame clones alone and lacks a portion of them. The sample contains some 1,900 clones, approximately 80% of which appear only once. The sequenced sample was ileal tissue. Every receptor here comes from an adult with Crohn's disease. CDR3s include the opening cysteine and the closing phenylalanine or tryptophan. D genes are given only for firm matches. Expanded clones are given a class, and other clones once, few, many or no size at all.

clone_size j_call d_call v_call cdr3_nt cdr3_aa
- TRBJ1-3 - TRBV4-1 TGCGCCAGCAGCCTAACACAGGGTTCAGGAAACACCATATATTTT CASSLTQGSGNTIYF
- TRBJ2-7 TRBD1 TRBV18 TGTGCCAGCTCACCTTACGCCGGACAGGGGGCGACCTCCTACGAGCAGTACTTC CASSPYAGQGATSYEQYF
- TRBJ1-3 TRBD1 TRBV5-1 TGCGCCAGCAGCTATGGACAGGGGGCAAGCTCTGGAAACACCATATATTTT CASSYGQGASSGNTIYF
once TRBJ1-2 TRBD1 TRBV6-5 TGTGCCAGCAGTCCCCGGGACAGAGGATCGCATGGCTACACCTTC CASSPRDRGSHGYTF
few TRBJ1-1 - TRBV5-1 TGCGCCAGCAGCACCGGAGGCGGGTACACTGAAGCTTTCTTT CASSTGGGYTEAFF
- TRBJ2-7 - TRBV7-8 TGTGCCAGCAGGACAATTAGCTCCTACGAGCAGTACTTC CASRTISSYEQYF
- TRBJ1-2 - TRBV18 TGTGCCAGCTCGCGCTCGTTTGGGCAGGGAAGTAACTATGGCTACACCTTC CASSRSFGQGSNYGYTF
- TRBJ2-7 - TRBV11-2 TGTGCCAGCAGTTTCGCCTACGAGCAGTACTTC CASSFAYEQYF
- TRBJ1-5 - TRBV12-5 TGTGCTAGTATACAGGGTGGCCACAATCAGCCCCAGCATTTT CASIQGGHNQPQHF
- TRBJ2-1 TRBD1 TRBV6-5 TGTGCCAGCAGGGGACAGGGGATGGGGGTCTTC CASRGQGMGVF
- TRBJ2-7 - TRBV27 TGTGCCAGCCGATACAGGGCCGCCTACGAGCAGTACTTC CASRYRAAYEQYF
- TRBJ1-2 TRBD1 TRBV6-6 TGTGCCAGCAGTTACTCAGGACAGGGACAAGGCTACACCTTC CASSYSGQGQGYTF
once TRBJ1-4 - TRBV12-5 TGTGCTAGTGGTTTGAATGGAGGGTGGGAAAAACTGTTTTTT CASGLNGGWEKLFF
- TRBJ2-1 - TRBV19 TGTGCCAGTAGTCCGACTGGTAGCTCCTACAATGAGCAGTTCTTC CASSPTGSSYNEQFF
- TRBJ2-2 - TRBV7-2 TGTGCCAGCAGCTCCAACAGGGGACTCACCGGGGAGCTGTTTTTT CASSSNRGLTGELFF
- TRBJ2-3 TRBD1 TRBV6-4 TGTGCCAGCAGCCCGACAGGGATCACAGATACGCAGTATTTT CASSPTGITDTQYF
once TRBJ2-3 TRBD2 TRBV10-3 TGTGCCATCAGTGGTAATAGCGGGGGGGCCTCAGATACGCAGTATTTT CAISGNSGGASDTQYF
- TRBJ1-2 TRBD1 TRBV7-9 TGTGCCAGCAGCCGGGGACAGGGGGCCGGTGGCTACACCTTC CASSRGQGAGGYTF
- TRBJ2-1 - TRBV18 TGTGCCAGCTCACCACCGGGCGGGGATGAGCAGTTCTTC CASSPPGGDEQFF
- TRBJ2-2 TRBD1 TRBV6-1 TGTGCCAGCAGTTGGACAGGGGTGGGCGGGGAGCTGTTTTTT CASSWTGVGGELFF
- TRBJ1-4 - TRBV7-9 TGTGCCAGCCTACAAGCGGCAACTAATGAAAAACTGTTTTTT CASLQAATNEKLFF
- TRBJ2-7 - TRBV27 TGTGCCAGCAGTTCCCACAGACAGGTTCCAACCTACGAGCAGTACTTC CASSSHRQVPTYEQYF
- TRBJ1-1 TRBD1 TRBV5-6 TGTGCCAGCAGCTTGCCCGGGACAGGGTGGACTGAAGCTTTCTTT CASSLPGTGWTEAFF
- TRBJ2-7 TRBD1 TRBV7-6 TGTGCCAGCAGTCCTTCGGGGACAGGGTCCTCCTACGAGCAGTACTTC CASSPSGTGSSYEQYF
- TRBJ2-5 TRBD1 TRBV6-1 TGTGCCAGCAGCTTTGACAGGGAAGATTTTCAGTACTTC CASSFDREDFQYF
- TRBJ2-6 - TRBV7-2 TGTGCCAGCAGCTTAAGTTGGGCAGGGGCCAACGTCCTGACTTTC CASSLSWAGANVLTF
- TRBJ2-7 TRBD1 TRBV4-1 TGCGCCAGCAGCCCTGGGGACAGGATTTTCTACGAGCAGTACTTC CASSPGDRIFYEQYF
once TRBJ1-2 - TRBV29-1 TGCAGCGTACCGCGAAATGACAGATATCTCAACTATGGCTACACCTTC CSVPRNDRYLNYGYTF
- TRBJ2-7 TRBD2 TRBV14 TGTGCCAGCAGCCGGTCGAGCGGGGGGGCAGGCGAGCAGTACTTC CASSRSSGGAGEQYF
- TRBJ2-1 - TRBV9 TGTGCCAGCAGCGTGGACAGTCAAAAGTTCTTC CASSVDSQKFF
once TRBJ2-5 - TRBV4-1 TGCGCCAGCAGCCAAGATCCCAGATCCCAAGAGACCCAGTACTTC CASSQDPRSQETQYF
- TRBJ1-5 - TRBV27 TGTGCCAGCAGTTTATCAAGACAGTATAGCAATCAGCCCCAGCATTTT CASSLSRQYSNQPQHF
- TRBJ1-6 TRBD1 TRBV19 TGTGCCAGTAGCCCGAGGACAGGCGTAGTTCCCTCACCCCTCCACTTT CASSPRTGVVPSPLHF
- TRBJ1-2 TRBD1 TRBV9 TGTGCCAGCAGAGAGGAGGGGGCTCAAGGCTACACCTTC CASREEGAQGYTF
- TRBJ1-3 - TRBV5-1 TGCGCCAGCAGCGGAGGTGGGCGGCTGAACTCTGGAAACACCATATATTTT CASSGGGRLNSGNTIYF
- TRBJ2-1 TRBD2 TRBV4-3 TGCGCCAGCAGCCAAGATTGGGCGGGGGGGCCGGTTGAGCAGTTCTTC CASSQDWAGGPVEQFF
- TRBJ2-7 - TRBV21-1 TGTGCCAGCAGCAATGGCCGGGGACTGACAGATTACGAGCAGTACTTC CASSNGRGLTDYEQYF
once TRBJ2-3 - TRBV25-1 TGTGCCAGCAGTGAATACCCCGGGAGTACAGATACGCAGTATTTT CASSEYPGSTDTQYF
- TRBJ1-2 - TRBV6-1 TGTGCCAGAGGGGGGGATAGGGGCTACACCTTC CARGGDRGYTF